The 14 T cell receptor beta chains in this list originate from one sample, sequenced in a study of post-analysis software for immune sequencing data. Broader study findings: Patients had higher frequencies than controls of roughly five TRBV segments, including TRBV5-6, TRBV5-1 and TRBV20-1.

The antigens of these receptors remain unknown. The authors incorporated unique molecular identifiers into the TCR beta cDNA libraries. TCRdb re-called the PCR reads through MiXCR, storing one row per CDR3 protein. The data hold 600,000 to 750,000 distinct CDR3 sequences, with about 60% observed a single time. Sample: blood. The receptors derive from a girl aged 2 to 9 with multiple sclerosis.

As to this clonotype: The junction departs from the called germline gene at one end, perhaps through a read error. V usage is TRBV7-7 and J usage is TRBJ2-3; TRBD2 might be the D (5 bases). The CDR3 is 14 residues long. From germline, CDR1 is SSHAT and CDR2 FNYEAQ (reference sequence). The DNA of the CDR3 is TGTGCTAGCAGTCCCGGACTGATCACAGATACGCAGTATTTT. Translated, it gives CASSPGLITDTQYF.

This clonotype was seen a handful of times. The CDR3 DNA reads as TGTGCCAGCAGCCCGATAGCGGGAGGGGGCTACAATGAGCAGTTCTTC. Encoded protein: CASSPIAGGGYNEQFF. This chain uses TRBV7-8 with TRBJ2-1; 11 positions match TRBD2. CDR1 SGHVS and CDR2 FQNEAQ come from the germline V gene. The trim removed 5 bases at V and 3 bases at J, leaving 6 bases unmatched. The CDR3 runs to 16 residues.

CDR3 in amino acids: CASSRTNQPQHF. The CDR3 DNA follows: TGTGCCAGCTCAAGGACCAATCAGCCCCAGCATTTT. The J gene is TRBJ1-5, the V gene TRBV6-2 or TRBV6-3; D unresolved. Trimming removed 8 bases from V and 3 bases from J, with 8 bases in between. Germline V CDR1 and CDR2: MNHEY, SVGEGT. The CDR3 contains 12 residues.

The CDR3 is CASSLEGGSPDVNTEAFF. CDR3 DNA: TGTGCCAGCAGCTTGGAGGGGGGCTCTCCAGATGTGAACACTGAAGCTTTCTTT. The J gene is TRBJ1-1, the V gene TRBV5-5, with a possible D match to TRBD1 (6 bases). The CDR3 runs 18 residues. Trimming removed 0 bases at V and 0 bases at J, with 18 bases between. CDR1 SGHKS and CDR2 YYEKEE come from the germline V gene (reference sequence).

CDR3 region: CSARDRGRDYEQYF. For the CDR3, the DNA is TGCAGTGCTAGAGATCGGGGCAGGGACTACGAGCAGTACTTC. J is TRBJ2-7 and V is TRBV20-1; D may match TRBD1 or TRBD2 (5 bases each). CDR1 and CDR2 from the germline V gene are DFQATT and SNEGSKA (reference sequence). The CDR3 has 14 amino acids. V was shortened by 0 bases and J by 3 bases, with 12 bases between the two germline ends.

V and J are TRBV11-2 and TRBJ1-6; D is possibly TRBD1 (5 bases). This CDR3 spans 16 amino acids. V lost 3 bases, J lost 10 bases, and 19 bases lay in between. CDR1 and CDR2 (germline): SGHAT, FQNNGV. CDR3 sequence (DNA): TGTGCCAGCAGCTTCCCTTGGGGACGACGGGGCTCACCCCTCCACTTT. Translated: CASSFPWGRRGSPLHF.

This sequence joins TRBV7-2 and TRBJ2-3; 7 bases match TRBD2. There are 16 residues in the CDR3. Looked up from germline, CDR1 is SGHTA and CDR2 is FQGNSA. J was trimmed by 0 bases and V by 5 bases; bases with no gene match: 8. CDR3 loop: CASSVRTRSSTDTQYF. CDR3 bases: TGTGCCAGCAGCGTCCGGACTAGGTCTAGCACAGATACGCAGTATTTT.

The chain is built from TRBV12-3 or TRBV12-4 and TRBJ2-3, with TRBD1 matching over 9 bases. The V segment lost 5 bases and the J segment 7 bases; nucleotides outside the gene matches: 7. The CDR3 loop spans 14 amino acids. CDR3 DNA sequence: TGTGCCAGCAGTACCACAGGGGGCGCGCATACGCAGTATTTT. Amino acids: CASSTTGGAHTQYF.

The J gene is TRBJ2-3, the V gene TRBV6-5, with D possibly being TRBD1 (6 bases). The CDR3 has 16 amino acids. The V and J ends lost 4 bases and 2 bases respectively, with 16 bases between them. Germline values: CDR1 MNHEY, CDR2 SVGAGI. The CDR3 region has the DNA TGTGCCAGCAGTTCAGTCCAGGGGTCCTACACAGATACGCAGTATTTT. Translating gives CASSSVQGSYTDTQYF.

This clonotype has only a few counts. J is TRBJ1-2 and V is TRBV6-4; D is uncertain. Germline values: CDR1 MRHNA, CDR2 SNTAGT. The CDR3 loop spans 15 amino acids. V was pared by 3 bases and J by 4 bases, with 15 bases between. The CDR3 here is CASSESDSSSYGYTF. CDR3 in DNA: TGTGCCAGCAGTGAATCTGATAGTTCCTCCTATGGCTACACCTTC.

This chain joins TRBV20-1 and TRBJ1-5; D is possibly TRBD1 (5 bases). This CDR3 region has 14 residues. Trimming took 4 bases from V and 6 from J, leaving 16 bases between them. Germline assignment: CDR1 DFQATT and CDR2 SNEGSKA (reference sequence). This CDR3 is CSATPPTGVQPQHF. The CDR3 DNA reads as TGCAGTGCTACTCCCCCTACGGGGGTTCAGCCCCAGCATTTT.

This clonotype was picked up one time. The chain uses TRBV27 and TRBJ1-2; possible D gene TRBD1, 6 bases. Trimming left V 0 bases short and J 3 bases short, with 14 bases between. The CDR3 consists of 16 residues. Germline loops: CDR1 MNHEY, CDR2 SMNVEV (reference sequence). CDR3 in DNA: TGTGCCAGCAGTTTATCGGGGGGCAGGAAGGACTATGGCTACACCTTC. It translates to CASSLSGGRKDYGYTF.

This clonotype was seen only a few times. This chain links TRBV7-2 with TRBJ2-7; 10 nucleotides align to TRBD1. The J call may be wrong; the DNA end is better matched by TRBJ2-5. CDR1 is SGHTA, CDR2 FQGNSA, per germline. CDR3 size: 15 residues. The CDR3 protein is CASSDRGRIEETQYF. DNA for the CDR3: TGTGCCAGCAGCGACAGGGGGCGCATAGAAGAGACCCAGTACTTC.

The chain has TRBV20-1 and TRBJ2-7; no reliable D call. The CDR3 length is 13 residues. The V gene lost 2 bases and the J gene lost 0 bases, with 8 bases spanning the gap. CDR1 and CDR2 from the germline V gene are DFQATT and SNEGSKA (reference sequence). The CDR3 loop reads CSARFNPSYEQYF. The CDR3, as DNA: TGCAGTGCTAGATTCAACCCCTCCTACGAGCAGTACTTC.